Given below is one T cell receptor beta chain in context. The J segment lost 0 bases and the V segment lost 3 bases, leaving 1 base of the junction unmatched. Germline V gives CDR1 KGHDR, CDR2 SFDVKD. The CDR3 sequence is 15 residues long. This sample is part of a study of blood T cell repertoires in COVID-19. Study in general: Acute and convalescent COVID-19 samples came from the United States, Italy and Spain. Nucleic acid was either cDNA or gDNA, and it came from T cells, B-cell-depleted T cells, or PBMCs.

Profiled with immunoSEQ multiplex PCR; TCRdb holds only in-frame clones, not every one. The data hold a few hundred thousand clones, with 86% observed a single time. The TCR sequence derives from a middle-aged man who had recovered from COVID-19. Material for sequencing was peripheral blood. V and J are TRBV24-1 and TRBJ2-1, with TRBD2 matching 7 bases. This CDR3 reads CATSDGGSSYNEQFF. The CDR3 DNA is TGTGCCACCAGTGATGGCGGGAGCTCCTACAATGAGCAGTTCTTC.